The 10 T cell receptor beta chains presented below share a single source sample, sequenced in a study of shared T cell receptors in the human thymus. Clones were sequenced by immunoSEQ multiplex PCR, and TCRdb holds only the in-frame ones, with some missing. Found here are around 730,000 clones, 75% to 90% of them singletons; the top ten hold 0.0095% to 0.013%. These data also featured in a second study, about human thymus T cells.

The specimen sequenced was thymocytes. The receptors originated from a girl less than two years old with a congenital heart defect.

The rearrangement uses TRBV4-1 and TRBJ1-4; D is undetermined. The V and J ends lost 3 bases and 2 bases respectively, with 13 bases between them. This CDR3 has 16 amino acids. Germline loops: CDR1 MGHRA, CDR2 YSYEKL. The CDR3 DNA reads TGCGCCAGCAGCCAGCCCTCAGGAGGGACTAATGAAAAACTGTTTTTT. Translation gives CASSQPSGGTNEKLFF.

The V gene is TRBV11-2, the J gene TRBJ2-3; 9 nucleotides match TRBD2. The CDR3 is made up of 15 amino acids. With V trimmed by 1 base and J by 1 base, 0 bases remained unmatched. The germline V gene encodes CDR1 SGHAT and CDR2 FQNNGV. CDR3: CASSLGGGGTDTQYF. The CDR3 DNA follows: TGTGCCAGCAGCTTAGGCGGGGGGGGCACAGATACGCAGTATTTT.

The sample holds one count of this clone. CDR3 region: CASSAGTSGGPHEQFF. The DNA for the CDR3 is TGTGCCAGCAGTGCGGGGACTAGCGGGGGGCCCCATGAGCAGTTCTTC. The rearrangement uses TRBV6-1 and TRBJ2-1; 15 bases are shared with TRBD2. The junction had 6 bases not matched to a gene; V was cut back by 4 bases and J by 8 bases. The germline gives CDR1 MNHNS, CDR2 SASEGT. The CDR3 runs 16 residues.

The chain has TRBV4-1 and TRBJ2-3; 13 nucleotides agree with TRBD2. The CDR3 has 20 residues. CDR1 is MGHRA and CDR2 is YSYEKL in the germline V gene. Trimming at V came to 4 bases and at J to 5 bases, leaving 18 bases not matched to a gene. In DNA form, the CDR3 reads TGCGCCAGCAGCCGTAGCCGACTAGCGGGGGGCCAAACCTGTGTAGATACGCAGTATTTT. Protein: CASSRSRLAGGQTCVDTQYF.

The rearrangement joins TRBV2 to TRBJ2-1, with D tentatively TRBD2 (5 bases). Between the trimmed V and J ends, which lost 1 base and 8 bases, there was a span of 15 bases. Germline assignment: CDR1 SNHLY and CDR2 FYNNEI. The CDR3 sequence is 15 residues long. The CDR3 DNA reads as TGTGCCAGCAGTGAAGACCCCCGCGGGTGCGATGAGCAGTTCTTC. Its translation: CASSEDPRGCDEQFF. The whole variable domain, filled in from reference TRBV2 and TRBJ2-1, reads EPEVTQTPSHQVTQMGQEVILRCVPISNHLYFYWYRQILGQKVEFLVSFYNNEISEKSEIFDDQFSVERPDGSNFTLKIRSTKLEDSAMYFCASSEDPRGCDEQFFGPGTRLTVL.

This rearrangement joins TRBV7-6 to TRBJ1-3; perhaps TRBD1 as D (5 bases). Germline-derived CDR1 and CDR2 are SGHVS and FNYEAQ. Between the trimmed V and J ends, which lost 1 base and 0 bases, there was a span of 10 bases. This CDR3 has 16 amino acids. The CDR3 DNA follows: TGTGCCAGCAGCTTAGGCGGGGCTTACTCTGGAAACACCATATATTTT. This sequence encodes CASSLGGAYSGNTIYF. The full variable domain, completed using reference TRBV7-6 and TRBJ1-3, is GAGVSQSPRYKVTKRGQDVALRCDPISGHVSLYWYRQALGQGPEFLTYFNYEAQQDKSGLPNDRFSAERPEGSISTLTIQRTEQRDSAMYRCASSLGGAYSGNTIYFGEGSWLTVV.

The chain recombines TRBV6-5 with TRBJ2-3, with 8 positions matching TRBD2. After removal of 5 bases from V and 4 bases from J, the junction contained 5 bases not matched to a gene. This CDR3 contains 14 residues. Germline CDR1 and CDR2: MNHEY and SVGAGI. This chain's CDR3 is CASSRRGGPDTQYF. The CDR3 region has the DNA TGTGCCAGCAGTCGACGGGGGGGCCCAGATACGCAGTATTTT.

This chain joins TRBV4-3 and TRBJ1-6, with D uncertain. Trimming removed 4 bases at V and 9 bases at J, with 16 bases between. The germline V gene encodes CDR1 LGHNA and CDR2 YSLEER. CDR3 length equals 15 residues. The DNA for the CDR3 is TGCGCCAGCAGCCTTTCTCCGACGGGATGTTCACCCCTCCACTTT. Amino acids: CASSLSPTGCSPLHF.

The rearrangement links TRBV28 to TRBJ2-5; 8 bases line up with TRBD1. Per the germline V gene, CDR1 is MDHEN and CDR2 is SYDVKM. This CDR3 comprises 19 residues. V trimming: 10 bases; J trimming: 0 bases; junction bases outside the gene matches: 22. CDR3 residues: CATDRGLKRGNVDQETQYF. The CDR3 DNA reads as TGTGCCACCGACAGGGGTTTGAAGAGGGGTAACGTGGACCAAGAGACCCAGTACTTC.

This chain uses TRBV5-1 with TRBJ1-2, with 10 bases aligning to TRBD1. The J segment lost 2 bases and the V segment lost 4 bases, leaving 20 bases of the junction unmatched. The CDR3 sequence is 20 residues long. Germline V gives CDR1 SGHRS, CDR2 YFSETQ. In nucleotides, the CDR3 is TGCGCCAGCAGCCCCCGGACCCCCGACAGGGGGCTCTCGTGGAACTATGGCTACACCTTC. As protein: CASSPRTPDRGLSWNYGYTF. The full variable domain, its missing parts supplied by reference TRBV5-1 and TRBJ1-2, is KAGVTQTPRYLIKTRGQQVTLSCSPISGHRSVSWYQQTPGQGLQFLFEYFSETQRNKGNFPGRFSGRQFSNSRSEMNVSTLELGDSALYLCASSPRTPDRGLSWNYGYTFGSGTRLTVV.